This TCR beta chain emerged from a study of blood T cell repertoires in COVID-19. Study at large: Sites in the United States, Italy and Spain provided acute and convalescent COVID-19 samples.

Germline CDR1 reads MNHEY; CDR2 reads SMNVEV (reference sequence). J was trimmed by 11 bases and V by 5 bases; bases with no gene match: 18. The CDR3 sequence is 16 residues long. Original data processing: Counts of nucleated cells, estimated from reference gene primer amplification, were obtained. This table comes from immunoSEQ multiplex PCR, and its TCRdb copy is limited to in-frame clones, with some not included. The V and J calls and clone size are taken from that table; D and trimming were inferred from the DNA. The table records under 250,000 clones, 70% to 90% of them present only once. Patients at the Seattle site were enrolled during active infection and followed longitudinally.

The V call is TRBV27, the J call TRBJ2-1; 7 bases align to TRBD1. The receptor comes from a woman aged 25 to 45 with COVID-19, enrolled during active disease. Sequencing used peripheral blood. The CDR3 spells CASSLYPTGVGVQQFF. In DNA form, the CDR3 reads TGTGCCAGCAGTCTATATCCAACAGGGGTCGGAGTACAGCAGTTCTTC.